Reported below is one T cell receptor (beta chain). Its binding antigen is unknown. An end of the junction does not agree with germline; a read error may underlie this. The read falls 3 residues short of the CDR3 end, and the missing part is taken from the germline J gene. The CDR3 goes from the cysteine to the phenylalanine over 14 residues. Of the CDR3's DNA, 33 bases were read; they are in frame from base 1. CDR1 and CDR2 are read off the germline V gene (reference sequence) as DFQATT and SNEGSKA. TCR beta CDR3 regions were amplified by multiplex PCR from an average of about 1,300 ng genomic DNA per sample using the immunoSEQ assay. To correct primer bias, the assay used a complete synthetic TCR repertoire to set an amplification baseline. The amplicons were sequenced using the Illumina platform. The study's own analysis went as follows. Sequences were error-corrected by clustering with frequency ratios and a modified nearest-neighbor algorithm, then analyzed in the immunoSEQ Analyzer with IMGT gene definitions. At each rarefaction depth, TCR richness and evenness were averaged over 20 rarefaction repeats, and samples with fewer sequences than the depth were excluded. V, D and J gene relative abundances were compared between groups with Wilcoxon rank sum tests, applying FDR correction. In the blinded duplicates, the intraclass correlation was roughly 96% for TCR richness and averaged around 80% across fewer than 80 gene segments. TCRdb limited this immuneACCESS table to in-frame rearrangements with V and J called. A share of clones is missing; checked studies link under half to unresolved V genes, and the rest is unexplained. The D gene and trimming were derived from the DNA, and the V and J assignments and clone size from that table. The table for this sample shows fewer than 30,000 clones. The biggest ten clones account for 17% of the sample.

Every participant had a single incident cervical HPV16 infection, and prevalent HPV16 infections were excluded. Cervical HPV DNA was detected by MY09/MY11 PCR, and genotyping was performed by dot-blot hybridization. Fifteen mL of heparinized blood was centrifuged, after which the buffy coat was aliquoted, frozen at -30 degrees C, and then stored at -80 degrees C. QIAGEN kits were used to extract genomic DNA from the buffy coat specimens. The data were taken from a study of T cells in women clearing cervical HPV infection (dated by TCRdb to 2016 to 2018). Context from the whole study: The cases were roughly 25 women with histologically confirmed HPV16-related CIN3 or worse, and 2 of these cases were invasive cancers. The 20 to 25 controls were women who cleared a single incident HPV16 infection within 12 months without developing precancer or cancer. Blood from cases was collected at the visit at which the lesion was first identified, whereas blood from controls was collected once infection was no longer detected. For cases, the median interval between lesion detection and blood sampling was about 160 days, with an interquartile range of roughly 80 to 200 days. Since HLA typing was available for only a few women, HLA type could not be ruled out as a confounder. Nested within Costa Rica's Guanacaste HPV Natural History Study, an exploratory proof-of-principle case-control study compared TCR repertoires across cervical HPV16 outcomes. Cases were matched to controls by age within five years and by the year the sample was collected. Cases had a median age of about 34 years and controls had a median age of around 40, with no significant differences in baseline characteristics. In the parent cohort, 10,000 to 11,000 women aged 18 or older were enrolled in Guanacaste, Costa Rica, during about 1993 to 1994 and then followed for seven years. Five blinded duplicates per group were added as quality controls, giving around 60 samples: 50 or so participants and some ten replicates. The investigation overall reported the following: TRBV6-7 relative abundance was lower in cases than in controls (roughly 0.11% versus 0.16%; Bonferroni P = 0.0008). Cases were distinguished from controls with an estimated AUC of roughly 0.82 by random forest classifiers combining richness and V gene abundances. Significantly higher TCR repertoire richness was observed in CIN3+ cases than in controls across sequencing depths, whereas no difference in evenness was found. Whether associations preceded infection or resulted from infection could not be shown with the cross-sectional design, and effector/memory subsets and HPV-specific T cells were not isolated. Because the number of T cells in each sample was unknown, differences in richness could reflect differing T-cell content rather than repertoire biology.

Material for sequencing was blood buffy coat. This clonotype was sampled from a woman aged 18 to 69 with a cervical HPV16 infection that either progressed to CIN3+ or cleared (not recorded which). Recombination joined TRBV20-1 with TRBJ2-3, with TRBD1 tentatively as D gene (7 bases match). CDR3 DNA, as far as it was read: TGCAGTGCTAGTCAGGGGGGCAGTTCAGAGACG. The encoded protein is CSASQGGSSET. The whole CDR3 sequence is CSASQGGSSETQYF.